These 28 T cell receptor beta chains were sequenced from one sample in a study of T cell responses to AZD1222 COVID-19 vaccine (dated by TCRdb to the early 2020s). The library was built by means of the immunoSEQ multiplex PCR assay. TCRdb obtained this table from immuneACCESS and retained in-frame rearrangements with V and J assigned. These tables miss some clones; where compared with another copy, unresolved V genes account for less than half of the shortfall, and the remainder is unexplained. Recorded for this sample are over 120,000 clones; roughly 89% of them occurred a single time. Roughly 1.5% of the sample is held by the ten biggest clonotypes. The sample's time point label is to be understood as: about 28 days (+/-7) after the second vaccine dose. Sequencing was performed on peripheral blood, taken 28 days after the second AZD1222 dose. These receptors were obtained from an adult who received the AZD1222 COVID-19 vaccine.

This chain joins TRBV19 and TRBJ1-3; D is unclear. Trimming pared 6 bases from V and 4 bases from J, leaving 10 bases between. Germline V gene sequence: CDR1 LNHDA, CDR2 SQIVND (reference sequence). The CDR3 is 13 residues long. CDR3 protein: CASRGPKGNTIYF. The CDR3 region has the DNA TGTGCCAGTAGGGGCCCGAAGGGAAACACCATATATTTT.

The CDR3 protein is CASSYPEKTPYGYTF. The CDR3 region has the DNA TGTGCCAGCAGTTACCCGGAAAAGACGCCCTATGGCTACACCTTC. This chain links TRBV6-5 with TRBJ1-2, with D uncertain. The CDR3 loop spans 15 amino acids. Germline V lookup: CDR1 MNHEY, CDR2 SVGAGI. The germline V and J ends were trimmed by 2 bases and 4 bases, with 14 bases remaining between them.

The V gene is TRBV30, the J gene TRBJ1-2; a weak D match, TRBD1 (6 bases). V shed 5 bases and J shed 7 bases, with 23 bases lying between them. CDR3 length: 15 amino acids. CDR1 and CDR2 from the germline V gene are GTSNPN and SVGIG (reference sequence). DNA of the CDR3: TGTGCCTGGGCCGGCAGGGGCCGAATCAGGGGTGGCTACACCTTC. Its translation is CAWAGRGRIRGGYTF.

The J gene is TRBJ2-4, the V gene TRBV7-2; 8 nucleotides match TRBD2. With 4 bases clipped from V and 0 bases from J, the junction kept 8 bases outside the gene matches. The CDR3 length is 17 residues. The germline V gene has CDR1 SGHTA and CDR2 FQGNSA. CDR3 DNA sequence: TGTGCCAGCAGCTATAGCGGGACTAGAATAGCCAAAAACATTCAGTACTTC. It is translated as CASSYSGTRIAKNIQYF.

V is TRBV7-2 and J is TRBJ2-1; 7 nucleotides agree with TRBD2. The CDR3 has 14 amino acids. Germline lookup yields CDR1 SGHTA and CDR2 FQGNSA. V trimming: 8 bases; J trimming: 2 bases; junction bases outside the gene matches: 6. The CDR3 nucleotides read TGTGCCAGCGGGGGGGGAGCGGCCTACAATGAGCAGTTCTTC. This encodes CASGGGAAYNEQFF.

The chain combines TRBV30 with TRBJ1-1, with 7 positions matching TRBD1. The CDR3 sequence is 14 residues long. From germline, CDR1 is GTSNPN and CDR2 SVGIG (reference sequence). Trimming cost V 2 bases and J 5 bases; bases outside gene matches: 8. CDR3 residues: CAWSPDRVGTEAFF. In DNA, the CDR3 is TGTGCCTGGAGTCCAGACAGGGTAGGGACTGAAGCTTTCTTT.

V is TRBV14 and J is TRBJ2-1; D could derive from TRBD1 or TRBD2 (5 bases each). The CDR3 extends over 21 amino acids. V lost 1 base, J lost 0 bases, and 25 bases lay in between. CDR1 SGHDN and CDR2 FVKESK come from the germline V gene. The CDR3 bases are TGTGCCAGCAGCCAAGTCGCAGGGCGTGGGGGATACCTTAGCTCCTACAATGAGCAGTTCTTC. Amino acid sequence: CASSQVAGRGGYLSSYNEQFF.

This sequence joins TRBV5-1 and TRBJ2-5, with 8 nucleotides matching TRBD1. The germline CDR1 and CDR2 sequences are SGHRS and YFSETQ. With 4 bases clipped from V and 5 bases from J, the junction kept 7 bases outside the gene matches. This CDR3 has 14 residues. DNA for the CDR3: TGCGCCAGCAGCCCAGGACAGGGAGTGGAGACCCAGTACTTC. This sequence encodes CASSPGQGVETQYF.

CDR3 DNA: TGCAGCGTTGAAGGACAGGAGGGGACTGAAGCTTTCTTT. Translation: CSVEGQEGTEAFF. The chain links TRBV29-1 to TRBJ1-1; perhaps TRBD1 as D (6 bases). The CDR3 spans 13 residues. CDR1 is SQVTM, CDR2 ANQGSEA, per germline. Between the trimmed V and J ends, which lost 1 base and 5 bases, there was a span of 11 bases. The full variable domain, in which reference TRBV29-1 and TRBJ1-1 provide the parts outside the CDR3, is SAVISQKPSRDICQRGTSLTIQCQVDSQVTMMFWYRQQPGQSLTLIATANQGSEATYESGFVIDKFPISRPNLTFSTLTVSNMSPEDSSIYLCSVEGQEGTEAFFGQGTRLTVV.

The chain recombines TRBV25-1 with TRBJ1-1; no definite D call. Deletions cut 8 bases from V and 5 bases from J, with 12 bases between. The germline CDR1 and CDR2 sequences are MGHDK and SYGVNS. The CDR3 sequence is 12 residues long. This chain's CDR3 is CASRHVSTEAFF. In DNA form, the CDR3 reads TGTGCCAGCCGACATGTGAGTACTGAAGCTTTCTTT.

This clone was found a few times. The V gene is TRBV4-3, the J gene TRBJ2-6; no clear D. The ends were cut back, 4 bases at V and 4 bases at J, with 14 bases in the middle. Germline CDR1 is LGHNA and CDR2 is YSLEER. CDR3 length: 16 amino acids. The CDR3 nucleotides are TGCGCCAGCAGCCCCGGGTGGAGTTCAGGGGCCAACGTCCTGACTTTC. It translates to CASSPGWSSGANVLTF.

The chain couples TRBV29-1 to TRBJ2-3, with TRBD1 identical over 10 bases. J was trimmed by 1 base and V by 6 bases; bases with no gene match: 7. The CDR3 spans 15 residues. Per germline, CDR1 SQVTM and CDR2 ANQGSEA. The CDR3: CSVRQGARGTDTQYF. The DNA for the CDR3 is TGCAGCGTCCGACAGGGGGCAAGGGGCACAGATACGCAGTATTTT.

The chain joins TRBV19 to TRBJ1-2; 8 bases align to TRBD1. The CDR3 has 15 amino acids. The V gene's germline CDR1 is LNHDA and CDR2 SQIVND (reference sequence). V shed 5 bases and J 4 bases; nucleotides not matched to a gene: 9. The CDR3 DNA sequence: TGTGCCAGTAGTCCCCAAACAGGGGGGCTCTATGGCTACACCTTC. Its protein product is CASSPQTGGLYGYTF.

This chain links TRBV4-1 with TRBJ2-3; 7 bases are a match to TRBD2. V trimming: 4 bases; J trimming: 11 bases; junction bases outside the gene matches: 6. This CDR3 has 12 amino acids. From germline, CDR1 is MGHRA and CDR2 YSYEKL. CDR3 sequence: CASSRGLVKQYF. The CDR3 DNA reads as TGCGCCAGCAGCCGAGGACTAGTCAAGCAGTATTTT.

This chain links TRBV4-2 with TRBJ2-1, with 11 bases aligning to TRBD2. Per germline, CDR1 LGHNA and CDR2 YNFKEQ. J was trimmed by 5 bases and V by 5 bases; bases with no gene match: 2. This CDR3 has 14 amino acids. The CDR3 here is CASSTGLADNEQFF. The CDR3 coding sequence is TGTGCCAGCAGCACGGGACTAGCGGACAATGAGCAGTTCTTC.

This clone was found once. This sequence joins TRBV2 and TRBJ2-7, with TRBD1 as a possible D gene (5 bases). Germline V gene lookup returns CDR1 SNHLY and CDR2 FYNNEI. Deletions cut 6 bases from V and 1 base from J, with 16 bases between. CDR3 length: 15 residues. CDR3 sequence: CASRRPAGASYEQYF. CDR3 nucleotides: TGTGCCAGCAGGAGACCGGCTGGGGCTTCCTACGAGCAGTACTTC.

This clone turned up a few times. This chain links TRBV14 with TRBJ2-7; 7 nucleotides line up with TRBD2. Germline CDR1 reads SGHDN; CDR2 reads FVKESK. The CDR3 is 15 amino acids. V lost 4 bases to trimming and J lost 1 base; unmatched junction nucleotides: 7. CDR3 sequence: CASSPGLSYSYEQYF. Here the CDR3 DNA reads TGTGCCAGCAGCCCGGGACTATCGTATTCCTACGAGCAGTACTTC. Combining the CDR3 with reference TRBV14 and TRBJ2-7 gives the whole variable domain EAGVTQFPSHSVIEKGQTVTLRCDPISGHDNLYWYRRVMGKEIKFLLHFVKESKQDESGMPNNRFLAERTGGTYSTLKVQPAELEDSGVYFCASSPGLSYSYEQYFGPGTRLTVT.

This rearrangement joins TRBV6-5 to TRBJ1-6, with D maybe TRBD1 (5 bases). This CDR3 spans 15 amino acids. V dropped 0 bases and J dropped 6 bases, with 9 bases sitting between them. CDR1 MNHEY and CDR2 SVGAGI come from the germline V gene. The CDR3 reads CASSYSGQGNSPLHF. CDR3 coding DNA: TGTGCCAGCAGTTACTCGGGGCAGGGTAATTCACCCCTCCACTTT.

The V gene is TRBV9, the J gene TRBJ1-3; D gene ambiguous. Germline V gives CDR1 SGDLS, CDR2 YYNGEE. The ends were cut back, 5 bases at V and 0 bases at J, with 15 bases in the middle. The length of the CDR3 is 16 residues. CDR3 nucleotides: TGTGCCAGCAGTGATACGGGCCTTAGCTCTGGAAACACCATATATTTT. It is translated as CASSDTGLSSGNTIYF.

The rearrangement links TRBV4-1 to TRBJ2-1, with a possible D match to TRBD1 (5 bases). CDR3 length: 15 amino acids. Between the trimmed V and J ends, which lost 1 base and 3 bases, there was a span of 10 bases. Germline V CDR1 and CDR2: MGHRA, YSYEKL. DNA of the CDR3: TGCGCCAGCAGCCAAGGCCAGACAGTCTACAATGAGCAGTTCTTC. It specifies CASSQGQTVYNEQFF.

The genes are TRBV5-6 and TRBJ1-6; weak D call: TRBD1 (5 bases). V lost 4 bases, J lost 7 bases, and 12 bases lay in between. Germline V gene sequence: CDR1 SGHDT, CDR2 YYEEEE. The CDR3 has 14 residues. The CDR3 DNA sequence: TGTGCCAGCAGCCCCGGGGGAACCAATTCACCCCTCCACTTT. Protein sequence: CASSPGGTNSPLHF.

The table lists this clone with a few counts. The chain joins TRBV5-4 to TRBJ2-1, with TRBD1 identical over 7 bases. The trim removed 4 bases at V and 3 bases at J, leaving 7 bases unmatched. This CDR3 is built from 15 residues. Germline loops: CDR1 SGHNT, CDR2 YYREEE (reference sequence). The chain's CDR3 is CASSLQGRNYNEQFF. DNA of the CDR3: TGTGCCAGCAGCCTACAGGGGCGTAACTACAATGAGCAGTTCTTC.

The chain recombines TRBV4-1 with TRBJ2-7; the D call may be TRBD1 or TRBD2 (5 bases each). The CDR3 extends over 14 amino acids. Germline-derived CDR1 and CDR2 are MGHRA and YSYEKL. The V and J ends lost 4 bases and 3 bases respectively, with 13 bases between them. CDR3 sequence reads: CASSPHGTYYEQYF. The CDR3 region has the DNA TGCGCCAGCAGCCCCCATGGGACCTACTACGAGCAGTACTTC.

This sequence joins TRBV5-1 and TRBJ2-7; D call uncertain. This CDR3 spans 14 amino acids. The germline V gene encodes CDR1 SGHRS and CDR2 YFSETQ. The germline V and J ends were trimmed by 0 bases and 6 bases, with 13 bases remaining between them. This chain's CDR3 is CASSLEFPSGEQYF. In DNA, the CDR3 is TGCGCCAGCAGCTTGGAGTTCCCCTCGGGCGAGCAGTACTTC.

The chain is built from TRBV11-3 and TRBJ2-1, with TRBD1 as a possible D gene (6 bases). This CDR3 has 18 residues. The V end was cut by 2 bases, the J end by 3 bases, with 20 bases between. Germline assignment: CDR1 SGHNT and CDR2 YENEEA. Here the CDR3 reads CASSLISAGALRYNEQFF. Written as DNA, the CDR3 is TGTGCCAGCAGCTTAATTTCGGCAGGGGCTCTCCGCTACAATGAGCAGTTCTTC.

This chain links TRBV11-1 with TRBJ1-1; TRBD1 is a possible D gene (5 bases). This CDR3 is 14 amino acids long. CDR1 and CDR2 from the germline V gene are SGHAT and FQDESV (reference sequence). V was cut by 1 base and J by 0 bases, with 6 bases left in between. The CDR3 DNA reads as TGTGCCAGCAGCTTAGAGGGGATGAACACTGAAGCTTTCTTT. Amino acids: CASSLEGMNTEAFF.

This clone was recorded a few times. The chain uses TRBV9 and TRBJ2-2; 8 nucleotides agree with TRBD1. J lost 8 bases, V lost 2 bases, and 8 bases had no gene match. This CDR3 is 15 amino acids long. The V gene's germline CDR1 is SGDLS and CDR2 YYNGEE. CDR3 nucleotide sequence: TGTGCCAGCAGCGTCAGTGACAGGGGTTTTGGGGAGCTGTTTTTT. As protein: CASSVSDRGFGELFF.

This clone showed up just once. CDR3: CASSPTGTGNQPQHF. CDR3 in DNA: TGTGCCAGCAGCCCGACTGGGACAGGGAATCAGCCCCAGCATTTT. The chain uses TRBV7-9 and TRBJ1-5; 9 bases match TRBD1. J lost 4 bases, V lost 5 bases, and 6 bases had no gene match. The CDR3 loop spans 15 amino acids. The V gene's germline CDR1 is SEHNR and CDR2 FQNEAQ (reference sequence).